Given below is one T cell receptor (beta chain) in context. Its antigen is still unknown. The germline gives CDR1 SGHRS, CDR2 YFSETQ. CDR3 length: 13 amino acids. Deletions cut 5 bases from V and 5 bases from J, with 13 bases between. The TCR beta cDNA libraries contained unique molecular identifiers. With roughly 1 to 11 million T cells as the source, roughly 0.5 million cDNA molecules resulted. TCRdb reprocessed the PCR reads with MiXCR, giving one entry per CDR3 protein. Of fewer than 700,000 distinct CDR3 sequences listed, 44% are singletons. This sample was included in a study of post-analysis software for immune sequencing data. On the study more broadly: The disease courses covered relapsing-remitting, secondary progressive and progressive-relapsing multiple sclerosis.

Study results and limitations: Multiple sclerosis was associated with a significant reduction in normalized Chao1 diversity relative to controls. Strong co-clustering by F measure was evident for samples that had been prepared in the same batch. A handful of TRBV segments appeared more often in patients than in controls, and TRBV5-6, TRBV5-1 and TRBV20-1 were among these.

Sequenced sample: blood. This TCR derives from a girl aged 10 to 17 with multiple sclerosis. The V and J genes are TRBV5-1 and TRBJ1-1; D is undetermined. The CDR3 reads CASRVTPGTEAFF. In DNA form, the CDR3 reads TGCGCCAGCAGAGTGACTCCGGGGACTGAAGCTTTCTTT.